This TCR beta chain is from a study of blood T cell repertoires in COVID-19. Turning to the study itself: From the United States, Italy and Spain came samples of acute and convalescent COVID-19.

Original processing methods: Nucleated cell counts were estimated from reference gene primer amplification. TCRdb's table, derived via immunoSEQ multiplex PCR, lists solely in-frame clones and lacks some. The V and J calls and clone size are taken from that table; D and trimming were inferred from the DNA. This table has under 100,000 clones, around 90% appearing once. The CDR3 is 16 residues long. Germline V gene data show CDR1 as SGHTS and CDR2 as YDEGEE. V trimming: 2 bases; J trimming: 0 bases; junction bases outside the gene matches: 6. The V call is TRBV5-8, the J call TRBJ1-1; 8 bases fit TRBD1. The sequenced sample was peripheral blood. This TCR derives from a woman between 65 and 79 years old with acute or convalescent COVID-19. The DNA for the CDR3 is TGTGCCAGCAGCTTCTACAGGGGGGCCATGAACACTGAAGCTTTCTTT. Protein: CASSFYRGAMNTEAFF.